The 18 T cell receptor beta chains reported below all come from one sample, sequenced in a study of neurological immune-mediated disorders. TCRdb reprocessed the 5' RACE reads via MiXCR and lists one record per CDR3 protein. The sample consists of approximately 100,000 distinct CDR3 sequences, 3.5% to 4% of them appearing once. Sequenced material: PBMCs. Every receptor here comes from a woman younger than 30 with multiple sclerosis.

This clonotype was seen repeatedly, ten times or more. The J gene is TRBJ2-3, the V gene TRBV5-1; 8 nucleotides match TRBD1. The CDR3 length is 16 residues. The V gene end was trimmed by 1 base and the J gene end by 2 bases; junction bases not matched to a gene: 6. Looked up from germline, CDR1 is SGHRS and CDR2 is YFSETQ. This CDR3 reads CASSLSGTGHTDTQYF. The DNA of the CDR3 is TGCGCCAGCAGCTTGTCCGGGACAGGACACACAGATACGCAGTATTTT.

On this clonotype: A junction boundary mismatches the germline segment, possibly from a read error. This chain uses TRBV5-1 with TRBJ2-1; 11 bases align to TRBD2. CDR1 and CDR2 (germline): SGHRS, YFSETQ. The CDR3 is made up of 16 amino acids. The CDR3 protein is CAGSPWGLAVMDEQFF. For the CDR3, the DNA is TGCGCCGGCAGCCCCTGGGGACTAGCGGTTATGGATGAGCAGTTCTTC.

This clonotype has a count of ten or more. V and J are TRBV3-1 and TRBJ2-6, with 8 bases identical to TRBD1. This CDR3 region has 15 residues. Germline lookup yields CDR1 LGHDT and CDR2 YNNKEL (reference sequence). The junction had 1 base not matched to a gene; V was cut back by 4 bases and J by 2 bases. The CDR3 is CASSPQGAGANVLTF. The CDR3 DNA sequence: TGTGCCAGCAGCCCACAGGGGGCTGGGGCCAACGTCCTGACTTTC.

This clonotype was observed many times. The V and J genes are TRBV4-3 and TRBJ1-4; no definite D call. This CDR3 region has 18 residues. Germline loops: CDR1 LGHNA, CDR2 YSLEER. Trimming removed 2 bases from V and 0 bases from J, with 16 bases in between. CDR3 loop: CASSQFLVPASTNEKLFF. In DNA form, the CDR3 reads TGCGCCAGCAGCCAATTTTTGGTACCGGCGTCAACTAATGAAAAACTGTTTTTT.

Worth noting for this clonotype: Just one base apart from a much larger clone, this may be a read error. The gene calls are TRBV28 and TRBJ2-1; no firm D call. This CDR3 region has 14 residues. V lost 2 bases and J 6 bases, leaving 11 bases between the germline ends. Germline-derived CDR1 and CDR2 are MDHEN and SYDVKM. DNA of the CDR3: TGTGCCAGCAGTTTAACAAGGGTCTCCAATGAGCAGTTCTTC. Translation: CASSLTRVSNEQFF.

The table lists this clonotype with many counts. The chain uses TRBV6-5 and TRBJ1-6; D remains ambiguous. The germline gives CDR1 MNHEY, CDR2 SVGAGI. This CDR3 has 15 residues. With 4 bases removed from V and 6 bases from J, the gap between germline ends came to 13 bases. As DNA, the CDR3 is TGTGCCAGCAGTTCCACTCTGAATCTTAATTCACCCCTCCACTTT. Encoded protein: CASSSTLNLNSPLHF.

This clonotype was recorded many times. The V gene is TRBV29-1, the J gene TRBJ2-3, with TRBD2 matching over 9 bases. Germline lookup yields CDR1 SQVTM and CDR2 ANQGSEA. Trimming removed 6 bases from V and 2 bases from J; junction bases left unmatched: 6. The CDR3 has 14 amino acids. The CDR3 bases are TGCAGCGTCATCCTAGCGGGGCCCACAGATACGCAGTATTTT. Amino acids: CSVILAGPTDTQYF.

This clonotype has a handful of counts. This chain uses TRBV6-1 with TRBJ2-1; TRBD2 aligns across 8 bases. The CDR3 runs 17 residues. CDR1 and CDR2 from the germline V gene are MNHNS and SASEGT. J gave up 2 bases and V 6 bases, and 12 bases lay outside the gene matches. Here the CDR3 DNA reads TGTGCCAGCAGCCTCGCCGGCGGGGGGCTCACCTACAATGAGCAGTTCTTC. Protein: CASSLAGGGLTYNEQFF.

This clonotype was picked up many times. The J gene is TRBJ2-7, the V gene TRBV5-1; D is unresolved. Trimming removed 0 bases from V and 5 bases from J, with 6 bases in between. The CDR3 consists of 12 residues. Germline V gene sequence: CDR1 SGHRS, CDR2 YFSETQ. CDR3 sequence: CASSLGRNEQYF. The DNA for the CDR3 is TGCGCCAGCAGCTTGGGAAGGAACGAGCAGTACTTC.

This clonotype was counted ten times or more. The chain is built from TRBV20-1 and TRBJ1-1; TRBD1 matches 8 bases. The length of the CDR3 is 13 residues. The germline V gene encodes CDR1 DFQATT and CDR2 SNEGSKA (reference sequence). V shed 0 bases, J shed 7 bases, and the junction held 4 bases outside the gene matches. The CDR3 here is CSARDLQGVEAFF. The CDR3 bases are TGCAGTGCTAGAGATCTACAGGGGGTTGAAGCTTTCTTT.

This clonotype showed up many times. The chain couples TRBV6-2 or TRBV6-3 to TRBJ2-4; 11 bases agree with TRBD1. There are 14 residues in the CDR3. CDR1 and CDR2 from the germline V gene are MNHEY and SVGEGT. The ends lost 6 bases at V and 6 bases at J; junction bases unmatched: 4. The CDR3 loop is CASSRGTGGNIQYF. CDR3 nucleotide sequence: TGTGCCAGCAGCCGAGGGACAGGGGGAAACATTCAGTACTTC.

This clonotype was observed many times. The CDR3 nucleotides read TGTGCCAGCAGCGAGACGACTAGCCGAGAGACCCAGTACTTC. It codes for CASSETTSRETQYF. The chain employs TRBV9 and TRBJ2-5; 7 bases match TRBD2. Germline values: CDR1 SGDLS, CDR2 YYNGEE. Trimming removed 3 bases from V and 4 bases from J; junction bases left unmatched: 6. The CDR3 has 14 amino acids.

This clonotype has at least ten counts. The chain links TRBV28 to TRBJ2-1, with 14 bases matching TRBD2. Germline CDR1 and CDR2: MDHEN and SYDVKM. The junction had 6 bases not matched to a gene; V was cut back by 5 bases and J by 0 bases. This CDR3 contains 18 residues. DNA for the CDR3: TGTGCCAGCAGTCCGACTAGCGGGGGGGAAAGCTCCTACAATGAGCAGTTCTTC. Protein product: CASSPTSGGESSYNEQFF.

This clonotype showed up many times. V usage is TRBV5-1 and J usage is TRBJ1-1; maybe TRBD1 (5 bases). Trimming cost V 1 base and J 1 base, with 8 bases left between them. From germline, CDR1 is SGHRS and CDR2 YFSETQ. The CDR3 covers 14 residues. The CDR3 loop reads CASSLSGGNTEAFF. CDR3 bases: TGCGCCAGCAGCTTGTCCGGGGGGAACACTGAAGCTTTCTTT.

This clonotype was found many times. This rearrangement joins TRBV12-3 or TRBV12-4 to TRBJ2-7; 8 bases match TRBD2. The V segment lost 8 bases and the J segment 5 bases; nucleotides outside the gene matches: 8. This CDR3 has 13 amino acids. The CDR3 spells CASLTSESHEQYF. The DNA of the CDR3 is TGTGCCAGCCTGACTAGCGAAAGCCACGAGCAGTACTTC.

This clonotype occurred many times. The V and J genes are TRBV27 and TRBJ2-1; TRBD1 aligns across 11 bases. The CDR3 spans 16 residues. Germline CDR1 MNHEY, CDR2 SMNVEV (reference sequence). Trimming cost V 5 bases and J 8 bases; bases outside gene matches: 11. This CDR3 reads CASSGTGGALNHEQFF. Written as DNA, the CDR3 is TGTGCCAGCAGTGGGACAGGGGGAGCGTTAAACCATGAGCAGTTCTTC.

V usage is TRBV30 and J usage is TRBJ2-7; 8 bases agree with TRBD1. The germline gives CDR1 GTSNPN, CDR2 SVGIG (reference sequence). J was trimmed by 5 bases and V by 0 bases; bases with no gene match: 3. The CDR3 consists of 13 residues. The CDR3 nucleotides are TGTGCCTGGAGTGTTGGACAGGGCCACGAGCAGTACTTC. Its translation: CAWSVGQGHEQYF.

The table lists this clonotype with many counts. The chain links TRBV7-9 to TRBJ1-4; 7 nucleotides match TRBD1. The V gene's germline CDR1 is SEHNR and CDR2 FQNEAQ (reference sequence). V trimming: 5 bases; J trimming: 0 bases; junction bases outside the gene matches: 3. CDR3 length equals 15 residues. Written as DNA, the CDR3 is TGTGCCAGCAGCCCTACAGGGGCAACTAATGAAAAACTGTTTTTT. Protein product: CASSPTGATNEKLFF.